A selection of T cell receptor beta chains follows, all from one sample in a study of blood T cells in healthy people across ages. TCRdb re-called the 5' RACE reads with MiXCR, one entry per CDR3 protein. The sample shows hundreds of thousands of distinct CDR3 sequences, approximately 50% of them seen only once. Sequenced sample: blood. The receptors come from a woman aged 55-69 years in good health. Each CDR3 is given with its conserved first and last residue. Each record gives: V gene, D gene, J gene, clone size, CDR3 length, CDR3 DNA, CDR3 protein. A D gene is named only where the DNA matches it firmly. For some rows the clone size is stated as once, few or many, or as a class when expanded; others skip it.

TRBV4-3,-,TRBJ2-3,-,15,TGCGCCAGCAGCCAAGATAGGGCTAACACAGATACGCAGTATTTT,CASSQDRANTDTQYF
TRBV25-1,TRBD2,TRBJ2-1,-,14,TGTGCCAGCAGTGCGACTAGCGGTGTGGATGAGCAGTTCTTC,CASSATSGVDEQFF
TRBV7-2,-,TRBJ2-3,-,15,TGTGCCAGCAGCCCCGCCGCCACCCCCACAGATACGCAGTATTTT,CASSPAATPTDTQYF
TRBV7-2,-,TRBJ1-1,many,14,TGTGCCAGCAGCCCCAGCTGGGGTGACACTGAAGCTTTCTTT,CASSPSWGDTEAFF
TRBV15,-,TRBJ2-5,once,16,TGTGCCACCAGCAGAGCGCCCCATACAATTCAAGAGACCCAGTACTTC,CATSRAPHTIQETQYF
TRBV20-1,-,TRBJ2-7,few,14,TGCAGTGCTAGAGATCTTGGTAGCTCCTACGAGCAGTACTTC,CSARDLGSSYEQYF
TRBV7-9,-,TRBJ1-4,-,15,TGTGCCAGCAGCTTAGGACAGGCGCCTAATGAAAAACTGTTTTTT,CASSLGQAPNEKLFF
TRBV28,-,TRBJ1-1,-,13,TGTGCCAGCAGGGCCATACAGGGCACTGAAGCTTTCTTT,CASRAIQGTEAFF
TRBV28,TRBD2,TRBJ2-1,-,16,TGTGCCAGCAGTTCCCTCAGGCCGCGGGAGAACAATGAGCAGTTCTTC,CASSSLRPRENNEQFF
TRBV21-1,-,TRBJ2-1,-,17,TGTGCCAGCAGCAAAGATATCCTAGCGGAGAGCTCCTACGAGCAGTTCTTC,CASSKDILAESSYEQFF
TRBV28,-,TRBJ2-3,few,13,TGTGCCAGCTCCAATACAGGGACAGATACGCAGTATTTT,CASSNTGTDTQYF
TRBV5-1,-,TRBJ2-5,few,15,TGCGCCAGCAGCTTGGAAGCCGGGAAGCAAGAGACCCAGTACTTC,CASSLEAGKQETQYF
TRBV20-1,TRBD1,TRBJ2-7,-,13,TGCAGTGCTCTGCGGACAGGACAAGAGACCCGGTACTTC,CSALRTGQETRYF
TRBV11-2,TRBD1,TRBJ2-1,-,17,TGTGCCAGCAGCTTAGATGTCCCGGGACAGGGGGCTCTCTGGCAGTTCTTC,CASSLDVPGQGALWQFF
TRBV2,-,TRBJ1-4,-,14,TGTGCCGGTAACAGGGAGGGGACTAATGAAAAACTGTTTTTT,CAGNREGTNEKLFF
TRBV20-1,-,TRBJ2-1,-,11,TGCAGTCATGGGGGATACAATGAGCAGTTCTTC,CSHGGYNEQFF
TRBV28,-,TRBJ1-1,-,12,TGTGCCAGCAACGGGGGTTACACTGAAGCTTTCTTT,CASNGGYTEAFF
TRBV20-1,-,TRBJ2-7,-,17,TGCAGTGCTAGAGACTTCCGGACCGACTCAAGCTCCTACGAGCAGTACTTC,CSARDFRTDSSSYEQYF
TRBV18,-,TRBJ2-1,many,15,TGTGCCAGCTCACCACGGGCGCAGGAGTACAATGAGCAGTTCTTC,CASSPRAQEYNEQFF
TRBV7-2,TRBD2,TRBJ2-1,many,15,TGTGCCAGCAGCCCCGGGACTAGCACTTACAATGAGCAGTTCTTC,CASSPGTSTYNEQFF
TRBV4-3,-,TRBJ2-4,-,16,TGCGCCAGCAGCCAAGGTGACGTTGAAGGACAAAACATTCAGTACTTC,CASSQGDVEGQNIQYF
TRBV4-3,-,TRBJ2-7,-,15,TGCGCCAGCAGCCAAGGCCCGAAAGGGGCCTACGAGCAGTACTTC,CASSQGPKGAYEQYF
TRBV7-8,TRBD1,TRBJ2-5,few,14,TGTGCCAGCGGACGGACAGGGATGGGGGAGACCCAGTACTTC,CASGRTGMGETQYF
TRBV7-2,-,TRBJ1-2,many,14,TGTGCCAGCAGCTTAAACCGGGACACTTATGGCTACACCTTC,CASSLNRDTYGYTF
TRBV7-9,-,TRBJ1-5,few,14,TGTGCCAGCAGCCAGTCGGGGAGCAATCAGCCCCAGCATTTT,CASSQSGSNQPQHF
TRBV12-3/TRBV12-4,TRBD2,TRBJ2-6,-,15,TGTGCCAGCAGTTTGACTAGCCCTGGGGCCAACGTCCTGACTTTC,CASSLTSPGANVLTF
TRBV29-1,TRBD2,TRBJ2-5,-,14,TGCAGCGTTGATTCGGTAGCGGGATCGAATGAGCAGTACTTC,CSVDSVAGSNEQYF
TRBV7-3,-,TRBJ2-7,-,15,TGTGCCAGCAGCGAGGGGGGGAGAGCGGCGTACGAGCAGTACTTC,CASSEGGRAAYEQYF
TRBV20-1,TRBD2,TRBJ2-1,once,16,TGCAGCGCCAACCCCTCTGGGCGGGAGCCCTACAATGAGCAGTTCTTC,CSANPSGREPYNEQFF
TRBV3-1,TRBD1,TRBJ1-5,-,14,TGTGCCAGCAGCCAGGACAGGGCAGCCCAGCCCCAGCATTTT,CASSQDRAAQPQHF
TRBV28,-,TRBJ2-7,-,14,TGTGCCACCACGGAGGGCCTTCGGGCCTACGAGCAGTACTTC,CATTEGLRAYEQYF
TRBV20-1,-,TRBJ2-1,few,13,TGCAGTGCTAGAGGCAGGGAATACGGTGAGCAGTTCTTC,CSARGREYGEQFF
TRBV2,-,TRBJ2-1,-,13,TGTGCCAGCAGGGGTTACTCCTACAATGAGCAGTTCTTC,CASRGYSYNEQFF
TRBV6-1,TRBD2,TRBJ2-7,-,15,TGTGCCAGCAGTGGGGGACTAGCGGGAGGCTACGAGCAGTACTTC,CASSGGLAGGYEQYF
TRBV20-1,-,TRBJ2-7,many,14,TGCAGTGCTAGCATGTCAGCGAGCCCCTACGAGCAGTACTTC,CSASMSASPYEQYF
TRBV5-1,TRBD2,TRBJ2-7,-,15,TGCACCAGCAGCTTGGAGCTAGCGGGCTCCTACGAGCAGTACTTC,CTSSLELAGSYEQYF
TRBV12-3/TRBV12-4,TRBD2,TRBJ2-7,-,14,TGTGCCAGCAGGTTAAGCGGGAAAACCTACGAGCAGTACTTC,CASRLSGKTYEQYF
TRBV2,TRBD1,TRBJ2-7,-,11,TGTGCCAGCGACAGGGAGAACGAGCAGTACTTC,CASDRENEQYF
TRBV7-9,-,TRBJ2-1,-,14,TGTGCCAGCAGCTTAGCGGGAGGTTGGGATGAGCAGTTCTTC,CASSLAGGWDEQFF
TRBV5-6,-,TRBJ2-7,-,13,TGTGCCAGCAGCTTGGTAGTTGGTAACGAGCAGTACTTC,CASSLVVGNEQYF
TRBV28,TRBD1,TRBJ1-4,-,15,TGTGCCAGCAGAGGGTCGGACAGGACTAATGAAAAACTGTTTTTT,CASRGSDRTNEKLFF
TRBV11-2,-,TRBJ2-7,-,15,TGTGCCAGCAGCTTAACGCAGAGCTCCCACAATGAGCAGTACTTC,CASSLTQSSHNEQYF